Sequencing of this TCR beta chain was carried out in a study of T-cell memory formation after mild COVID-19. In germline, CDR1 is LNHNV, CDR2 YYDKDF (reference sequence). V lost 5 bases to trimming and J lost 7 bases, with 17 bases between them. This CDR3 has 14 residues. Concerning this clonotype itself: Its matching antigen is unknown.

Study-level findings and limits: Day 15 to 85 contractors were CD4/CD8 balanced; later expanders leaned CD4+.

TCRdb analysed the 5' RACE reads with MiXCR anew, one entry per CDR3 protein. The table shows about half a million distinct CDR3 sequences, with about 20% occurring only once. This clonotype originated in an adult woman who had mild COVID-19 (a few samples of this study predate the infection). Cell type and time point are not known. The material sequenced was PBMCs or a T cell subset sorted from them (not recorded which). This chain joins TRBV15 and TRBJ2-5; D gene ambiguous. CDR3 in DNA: TGTGCCACCAGCCCAGGAGAGGAATGGGGGACCCAGTACTTC. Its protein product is CATSPGEEWGTQYF.